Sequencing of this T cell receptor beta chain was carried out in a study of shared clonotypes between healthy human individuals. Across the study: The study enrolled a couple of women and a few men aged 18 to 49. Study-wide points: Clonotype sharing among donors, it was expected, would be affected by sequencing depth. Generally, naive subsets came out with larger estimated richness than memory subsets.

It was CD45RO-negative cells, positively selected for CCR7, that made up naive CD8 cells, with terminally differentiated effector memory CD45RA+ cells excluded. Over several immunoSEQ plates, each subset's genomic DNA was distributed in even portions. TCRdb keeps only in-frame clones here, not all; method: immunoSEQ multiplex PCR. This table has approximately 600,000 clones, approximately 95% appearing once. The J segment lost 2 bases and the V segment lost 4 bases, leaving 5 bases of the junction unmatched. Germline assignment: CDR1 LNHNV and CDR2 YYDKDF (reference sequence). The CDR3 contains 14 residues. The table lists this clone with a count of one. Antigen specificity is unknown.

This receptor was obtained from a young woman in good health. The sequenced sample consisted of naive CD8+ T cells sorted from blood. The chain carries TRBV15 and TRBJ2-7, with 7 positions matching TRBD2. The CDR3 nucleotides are TGTGCCACCAGCACCGCCGCGGGGGCCTACGAGCAGTACTTC. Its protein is CATSTAAGAYEQYF.